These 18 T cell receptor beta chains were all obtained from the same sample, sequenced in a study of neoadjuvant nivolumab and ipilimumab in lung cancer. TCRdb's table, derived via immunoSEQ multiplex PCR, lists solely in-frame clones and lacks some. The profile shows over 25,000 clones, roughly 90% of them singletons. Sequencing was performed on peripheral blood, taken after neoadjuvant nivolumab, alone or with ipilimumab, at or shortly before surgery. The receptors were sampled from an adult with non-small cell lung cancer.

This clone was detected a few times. Here the CDR3 DNA reads TGTGCCAGCAGTTCGGGGAGAGGCACAGATACGCAGTATTTT. Translated, it gives CASSSGRGTDTQYF. The V call is TRBV27, the J call TRBJ2-3; D possibly corresponds to TRBD2 (5 bases). The V gene's germline CDR1 is MNHEY and CDR2 SMNVEV (reference sequence). V dropped 4 bases and J dropped 1 base, with 9 bases sitting between them. The length of the CDR3 is 14 residues.

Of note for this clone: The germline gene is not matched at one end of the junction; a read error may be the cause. CDR3 sequence: CASSIILSRRAARF. The DNA of the CDR3 is TGTGCCAGTAGTATTATCCTCAGTCGTCGGGCGGCTAGGTTT. This chain joins TRBV19 and TRBJ1-1, with D hard to call. The CDR3 runs 14 residues. Germline CDR1 is LNHDA and CDR2 is SQIVND (reference sequence).

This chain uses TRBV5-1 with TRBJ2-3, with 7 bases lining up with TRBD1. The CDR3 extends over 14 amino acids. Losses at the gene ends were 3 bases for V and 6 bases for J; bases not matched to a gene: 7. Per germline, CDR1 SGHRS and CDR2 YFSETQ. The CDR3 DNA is TGCGCCAGCAGCTCTGAGACAGGGCGGGATACGCAGTATTTT. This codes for CASSSETGRDTQYF.

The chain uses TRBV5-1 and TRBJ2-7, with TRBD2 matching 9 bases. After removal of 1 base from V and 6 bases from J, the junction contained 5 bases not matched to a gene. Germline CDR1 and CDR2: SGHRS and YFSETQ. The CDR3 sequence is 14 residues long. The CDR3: CASSLPAGGGEQYF. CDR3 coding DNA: TGCGCCAGCAGCTTGCCAGCGGGAGGCGGCGAGCAGTACTTC.

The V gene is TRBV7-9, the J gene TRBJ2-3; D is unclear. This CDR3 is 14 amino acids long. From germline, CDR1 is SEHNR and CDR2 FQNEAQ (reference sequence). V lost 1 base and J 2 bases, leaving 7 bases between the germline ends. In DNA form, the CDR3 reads TGTGCCAGCAGCTTAGGGCTTTCCACAGATACGCAGTATTTT. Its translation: CASSLGLSTDTQYF.

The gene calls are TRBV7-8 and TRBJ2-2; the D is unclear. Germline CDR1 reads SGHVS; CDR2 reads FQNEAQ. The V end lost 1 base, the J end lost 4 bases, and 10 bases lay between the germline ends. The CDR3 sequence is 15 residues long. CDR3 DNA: TGTGCCAGCAGCTTAGATGGTAGGGCCACCGGGGAGCTGTTTTTT. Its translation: CASSLDGRATGELFF. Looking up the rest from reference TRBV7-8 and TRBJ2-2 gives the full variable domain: GAGVSQSPRYKVAKRGQDVALRCDPISGHVSLFWYQQALGQGPEFLTYFQNEAQLDKSGLPSDRFFAERPEGSVSTLKIQRTQQEDSAVYLCASSLDGRATGELFFGEGSRLTVL.

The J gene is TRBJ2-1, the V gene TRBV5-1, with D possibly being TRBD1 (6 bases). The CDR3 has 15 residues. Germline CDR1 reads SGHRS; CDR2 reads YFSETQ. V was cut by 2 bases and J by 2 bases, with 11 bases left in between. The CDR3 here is CASSLGQGPYNEQFF. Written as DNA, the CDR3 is TGCGCCAGCAGCTTAGGGCAGGGGCCCTACAATGAGCAGTTCTTC. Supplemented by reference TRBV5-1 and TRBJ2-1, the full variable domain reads KAGVTQTPRYLIKTRGQQVTLSCSPISGHRSVSWYQQTPGQGLQFLFEYFSETQRNKGNFPGRFSGRQFSNSRSEMNVSTLELGDSALYLCASSLGQGPYNEQFFGPGTRLTVL.

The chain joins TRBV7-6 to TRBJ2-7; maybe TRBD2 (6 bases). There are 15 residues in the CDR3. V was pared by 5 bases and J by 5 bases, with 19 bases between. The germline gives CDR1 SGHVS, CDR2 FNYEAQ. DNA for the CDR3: TGTGCCAGCAGCCCTAGAGGAGGGTGGATCCACGAGCAGTACTTC. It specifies CASSPRGGWIHEQYF.

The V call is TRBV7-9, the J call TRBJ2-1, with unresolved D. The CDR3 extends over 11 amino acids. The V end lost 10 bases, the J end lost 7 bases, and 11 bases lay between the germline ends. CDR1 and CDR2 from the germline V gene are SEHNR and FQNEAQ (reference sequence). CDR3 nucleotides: TGTGCCACCCTTACGAATAATGAGCAGTTCTTC. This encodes CATLTNNEQFF.

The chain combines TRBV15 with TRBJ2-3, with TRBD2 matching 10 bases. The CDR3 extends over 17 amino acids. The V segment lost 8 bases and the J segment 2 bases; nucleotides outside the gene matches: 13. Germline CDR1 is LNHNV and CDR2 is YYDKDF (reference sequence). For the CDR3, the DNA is TGTGCCACCGCTAAGCGGGAGGGCCCCTTCTTCACAGATACGCAGTATTTT. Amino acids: CATAKREGPFFTDTQYF.

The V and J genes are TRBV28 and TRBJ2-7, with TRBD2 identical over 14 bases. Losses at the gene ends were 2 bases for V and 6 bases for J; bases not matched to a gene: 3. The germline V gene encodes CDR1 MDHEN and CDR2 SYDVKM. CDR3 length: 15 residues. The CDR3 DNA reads TGTGCCAGCAGTTTACTTGGGACTAGCGGGAGCGAGCAGTACTTC. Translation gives CASSLLGTSGSEQYF.

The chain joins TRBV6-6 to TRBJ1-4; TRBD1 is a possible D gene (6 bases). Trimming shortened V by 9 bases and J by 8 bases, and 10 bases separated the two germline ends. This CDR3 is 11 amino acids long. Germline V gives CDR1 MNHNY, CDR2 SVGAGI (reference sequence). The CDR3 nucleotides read TGTGCCAGTAGTGACAGGGAAAAACTGTTTTTT. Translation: CASSDREKLFF.

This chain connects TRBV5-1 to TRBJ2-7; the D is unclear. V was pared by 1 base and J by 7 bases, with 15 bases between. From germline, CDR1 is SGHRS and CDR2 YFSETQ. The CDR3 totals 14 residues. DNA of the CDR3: TGCGCCAGCAGCTTGCTAGTCGGTTCTGGGGAGCAGTACTTC. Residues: CASSLLVGSGEQYF.

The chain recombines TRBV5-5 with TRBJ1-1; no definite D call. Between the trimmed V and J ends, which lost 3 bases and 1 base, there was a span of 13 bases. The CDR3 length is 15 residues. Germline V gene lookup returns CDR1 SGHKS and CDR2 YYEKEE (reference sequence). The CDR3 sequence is CASSSSVVENTEAFF. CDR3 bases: TGTGCCAGCAGCTCCTCAGTGGTGGAGAACACTGAAGCTTTCTTT.

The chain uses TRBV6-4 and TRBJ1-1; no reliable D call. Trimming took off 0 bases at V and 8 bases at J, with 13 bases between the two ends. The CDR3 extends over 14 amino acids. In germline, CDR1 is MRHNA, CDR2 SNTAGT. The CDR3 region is CASSDSGVREEAFF. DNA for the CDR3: TGTGCCAGCAGTGACTCCGGTGTGCGGGAGGAAGCTTTCTTT.

The CDR3 DNA reads TGTGCCAGCAGCGTAGATCCCAGGACCGAGCAGTACTTC. Its protein product is CASSVDPRTEQYF. The chain uses TRBV9 and TRBJ2-7, with D unclear. The CDR3 is 13 residues long. Germline V gives CDR1 SGDLS, CDR2 YYNGEE. V was shortened by 0 bases and J by 6 bases, with 10 bases between the two germline ends.

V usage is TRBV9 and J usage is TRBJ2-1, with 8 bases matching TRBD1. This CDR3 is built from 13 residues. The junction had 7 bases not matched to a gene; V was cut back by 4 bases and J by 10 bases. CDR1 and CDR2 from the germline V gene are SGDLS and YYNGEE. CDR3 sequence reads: CASSFGQGGEQFF. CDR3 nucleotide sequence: TGTGCCAGCAGCTTCGGACAGGGCGGGGAGCAGTTCTTC. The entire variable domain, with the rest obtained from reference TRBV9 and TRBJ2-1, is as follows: DSGVTQTPKHLITATGQRVTLRCSPRSGDLSVYWYQQSLDQGLQFLIQYYNGEERAKGNILERFSAQQFPDLHSELNLSSLELGDSALYFCASSFGQGGEQFFGPGTRLTVL.

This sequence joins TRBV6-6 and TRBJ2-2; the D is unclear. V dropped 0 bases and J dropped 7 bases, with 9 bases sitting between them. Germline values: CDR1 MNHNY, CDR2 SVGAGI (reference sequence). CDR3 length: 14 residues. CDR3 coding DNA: TGTGCCAGCAGTTACTCGAGTGGTAGCGGGGAGCTGTTTTTT. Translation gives CASSYSSGSGELFF.